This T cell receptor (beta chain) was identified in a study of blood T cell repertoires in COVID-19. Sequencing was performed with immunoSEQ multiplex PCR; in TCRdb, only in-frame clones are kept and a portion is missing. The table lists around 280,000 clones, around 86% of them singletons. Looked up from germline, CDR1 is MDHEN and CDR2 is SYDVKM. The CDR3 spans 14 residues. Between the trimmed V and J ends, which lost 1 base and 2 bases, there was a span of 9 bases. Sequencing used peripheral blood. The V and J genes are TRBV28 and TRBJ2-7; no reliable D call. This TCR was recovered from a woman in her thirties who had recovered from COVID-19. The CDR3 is CASSLSHRAYEQYF. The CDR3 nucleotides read TGTGCCAGCAGTTTATCGCACCGCGCCTACGAGCAGTACTTC. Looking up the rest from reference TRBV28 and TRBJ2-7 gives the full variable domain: DVKVTQSSRYLVKRTGEKVFLECVQDMDHENMFWYRQDPGLGLRLIYFSYDVKMKEKGDIPEGYSVSREKKERFSLILESASTNQTSMYLCASSLSHRAYEQYFGPGTRLTVT.